This T cell receptor (beta chain) was profiled in a study of shared T cell receptors in the human thymus. This table comes from immunoSEQ multiplex PCR, and its TCRdb copy is limited to in-frame clones, with some not included. The sample lists some 700,000 clones; approximately 90% were seen once. This CDR3 contains 19 residues. V lost 6 bases and J lost 1; bases outside the gene matches: 13. The germline V gene encodes CDR1 KGHSH and CDR2 LQKENI. In addition, the sample was reused for a study of human thymus T cells. From that study: Thymic and blood repertoires appeared to carry a bias in their V and J gene usage.

The V gene is TRBV18, the J gene TRBJ1-5; 12 positions agree with TRBD1. This receptor was identified in a boy under three years old with a congenital heart defect. The material sequenced was thymocytes. The CDR3 region is CASSIRDQGQGASNQPQHF. The CDR3 DNA reads TGTGCCAGCTCGATCCGAGACCAGGGACAGGGGGCAAGCAATCAGCCCCAGCATTTT.